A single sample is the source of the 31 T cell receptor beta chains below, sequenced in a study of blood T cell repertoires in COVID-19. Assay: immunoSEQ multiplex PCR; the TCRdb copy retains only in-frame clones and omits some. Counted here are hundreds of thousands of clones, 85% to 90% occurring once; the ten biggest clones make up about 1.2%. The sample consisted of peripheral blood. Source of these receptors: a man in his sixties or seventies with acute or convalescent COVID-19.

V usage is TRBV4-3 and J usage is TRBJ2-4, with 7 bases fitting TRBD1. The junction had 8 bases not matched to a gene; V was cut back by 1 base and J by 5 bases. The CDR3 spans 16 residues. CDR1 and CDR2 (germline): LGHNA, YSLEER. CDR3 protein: CASSQGSGTEQNIQYF. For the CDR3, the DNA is TGCGCCAGCAGCCAAGGATCCGGGACAGAACAAAACATTCAGTACTTC.

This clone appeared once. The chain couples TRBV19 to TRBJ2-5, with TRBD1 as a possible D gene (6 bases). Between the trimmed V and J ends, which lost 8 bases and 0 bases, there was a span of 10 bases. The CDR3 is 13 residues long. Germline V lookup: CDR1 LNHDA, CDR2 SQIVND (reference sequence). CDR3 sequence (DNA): TGTGCCAGTGGAAGGACAGACCAAGAGACCCAGTACTTC. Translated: CASGRTDQETQYF.

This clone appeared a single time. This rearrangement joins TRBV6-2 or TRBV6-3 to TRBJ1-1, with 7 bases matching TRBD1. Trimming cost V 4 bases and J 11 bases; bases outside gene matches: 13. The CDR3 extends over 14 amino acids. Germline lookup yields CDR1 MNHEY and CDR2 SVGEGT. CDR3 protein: CASSSIQGLRIAFF. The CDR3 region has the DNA TGTGCCAGCAGTTCCATACAGGGGTTGCGTATCGCTTTCTTT.

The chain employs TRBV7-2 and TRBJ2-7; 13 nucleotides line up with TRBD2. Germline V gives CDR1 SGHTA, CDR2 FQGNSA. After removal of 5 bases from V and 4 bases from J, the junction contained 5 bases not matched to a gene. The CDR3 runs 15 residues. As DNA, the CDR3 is TGTGCCAGCAGCCATGGACTAGCGGGAGTATACGAGCAGTACTTC. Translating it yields CASSHGLAGVYEQYF.

This CDR3 is CASNPAQASYNEQFF. DNA for the CDR3: TGTGCCAGCAATCCAGCACAGGCGTCCTACAATGAGCAGTTCTTC. V gene TRBV7-9 combines with J gene TRBJ2-1, with TRBD1 as a possible D gene (5 bases). V lost 7 bases to trimming and J lost 1 base, with 14 bases between them. CDR3 length: 15 residues. Germline V CDR1 and CDR2: SEHNR, FQNEAQ (reference sequence).

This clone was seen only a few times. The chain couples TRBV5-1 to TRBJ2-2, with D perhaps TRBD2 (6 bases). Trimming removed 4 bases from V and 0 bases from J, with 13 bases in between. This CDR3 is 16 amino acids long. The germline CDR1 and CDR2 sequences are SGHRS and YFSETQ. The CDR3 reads CASSPMGGTNTGELFF. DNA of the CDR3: TGCGCCAGCAGCCCCATGGGGGGAACGAACACCGGGGAGCTGTTTTTT.

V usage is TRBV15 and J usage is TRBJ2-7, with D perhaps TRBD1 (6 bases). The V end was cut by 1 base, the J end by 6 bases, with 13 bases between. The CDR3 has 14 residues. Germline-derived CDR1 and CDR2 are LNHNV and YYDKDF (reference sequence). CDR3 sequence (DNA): TGTGCCACCAGCAGAGCCCAACAGGGTTCCGAGCAGTACTTC. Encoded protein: CATSRAQQGSEQYF.

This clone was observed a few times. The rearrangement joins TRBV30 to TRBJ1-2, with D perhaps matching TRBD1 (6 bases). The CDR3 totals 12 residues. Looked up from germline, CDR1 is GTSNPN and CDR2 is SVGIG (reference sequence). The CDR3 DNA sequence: TGTGCTCGGGACACCCGTGGGTATGGCTACACCTTC. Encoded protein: CARDTRGYGYTF.

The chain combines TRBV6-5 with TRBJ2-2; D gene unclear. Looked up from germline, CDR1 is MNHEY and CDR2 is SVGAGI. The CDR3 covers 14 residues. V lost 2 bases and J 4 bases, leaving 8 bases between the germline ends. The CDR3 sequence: CASSYLTPTGELFF. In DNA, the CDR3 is TGTGCCAGCAGTTACCTTACTCCCACCGGGGAGCTGTTTTTT.

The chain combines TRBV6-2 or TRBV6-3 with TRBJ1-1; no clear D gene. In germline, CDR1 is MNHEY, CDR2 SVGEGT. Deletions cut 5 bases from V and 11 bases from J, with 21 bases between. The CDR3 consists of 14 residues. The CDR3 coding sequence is TGTGCCAGCAGTGGCCTGACTAACAAGGCCCCTGCTTTCTTT. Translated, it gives CASSGLTNKAPAFF.

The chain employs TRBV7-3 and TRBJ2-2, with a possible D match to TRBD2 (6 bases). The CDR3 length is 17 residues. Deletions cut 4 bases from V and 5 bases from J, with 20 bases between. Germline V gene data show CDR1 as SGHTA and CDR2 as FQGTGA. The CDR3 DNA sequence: TGTGCCAGCAGCTCAACCGGTAGTAATGGGGGGACCGGGGAGCTGTTTTTT. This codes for CASSSTGSNGGTGELFF.

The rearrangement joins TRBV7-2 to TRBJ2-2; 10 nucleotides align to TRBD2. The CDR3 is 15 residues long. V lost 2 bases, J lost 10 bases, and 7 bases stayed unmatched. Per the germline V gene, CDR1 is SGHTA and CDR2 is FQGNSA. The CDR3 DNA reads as TGTGCCAGCAGCTTACTTTGGAGCGGGAGGGTGGAGCTGTTTTTT. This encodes CASSLLWSGRVELFF.

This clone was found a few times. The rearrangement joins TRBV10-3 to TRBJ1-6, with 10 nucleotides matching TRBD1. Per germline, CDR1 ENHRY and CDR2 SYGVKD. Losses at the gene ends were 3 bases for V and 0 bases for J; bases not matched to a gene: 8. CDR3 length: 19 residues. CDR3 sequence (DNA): TGTGCCATCAGTGACCTTGGACAGGGGGGGAGCTCCTATAATTCACCCCTCCACTTT. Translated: CAISDLGQGGSSYNSPLHF.

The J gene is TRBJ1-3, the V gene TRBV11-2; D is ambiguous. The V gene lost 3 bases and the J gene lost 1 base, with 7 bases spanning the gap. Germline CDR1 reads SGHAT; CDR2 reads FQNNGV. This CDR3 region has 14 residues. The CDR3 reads CASSFPGSGNTIYF. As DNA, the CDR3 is TGTGCCAGCAGCTTCCCCGGGTCTGGAAACACCATATATTTT. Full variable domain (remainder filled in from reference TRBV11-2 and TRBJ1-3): EAGVAQSPRYKIIEKRQSVAFWCNPISGHATLYWYQQILGQGPKLLIQFQNNGVVDDSQLPKDRFSAERLKGVDSTLKIQPAKLEDSAVYLCASSFPGSGNTIYFGEGSWLTVV.

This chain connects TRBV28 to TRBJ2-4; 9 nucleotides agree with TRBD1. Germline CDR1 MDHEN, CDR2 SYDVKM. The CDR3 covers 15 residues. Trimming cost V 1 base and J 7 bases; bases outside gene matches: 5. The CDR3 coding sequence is TGTGCCAGCAGTTTATCAGGGACAGGGACGAACATTCAGTACTTC. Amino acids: CASSLSGTGTNIQYF.

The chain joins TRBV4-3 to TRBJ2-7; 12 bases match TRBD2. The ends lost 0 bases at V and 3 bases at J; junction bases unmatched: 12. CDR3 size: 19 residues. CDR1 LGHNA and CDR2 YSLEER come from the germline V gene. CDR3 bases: TGCGCCAGCAGCCAAGATTCAGGCCCCCCTAGCGGGGGGGTCTACGAGCAGTACTTC. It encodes CASSQDSGPPSGGVYEQYF.

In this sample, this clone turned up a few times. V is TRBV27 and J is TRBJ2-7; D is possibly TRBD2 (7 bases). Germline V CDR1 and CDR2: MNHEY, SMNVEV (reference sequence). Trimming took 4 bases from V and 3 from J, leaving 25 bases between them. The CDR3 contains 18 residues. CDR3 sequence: CASSYRGGALTGIYEQYF. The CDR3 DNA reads TGTGCCAGCAGTTATAGAGGGGGGGCGTTGACAGGAATCTACGAGCAGTACTTC.

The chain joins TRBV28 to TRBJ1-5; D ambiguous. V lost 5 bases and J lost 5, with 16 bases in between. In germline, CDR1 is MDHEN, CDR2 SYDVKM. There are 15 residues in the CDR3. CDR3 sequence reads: CASSLTGRTYQPQHF. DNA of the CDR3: TGTGCCAGCAGTCTTACCGGGAGAACTTATCAGCCCCAGCATTTT.

CDR3 amino acids: CSAGTGSNNEQFF. DNA of the CDR3: TGCAGCGCCGGGACAGGGTCGAACAATGAGCAGTTCTTC. The chain joins TRBV29-1 to TRBJ2-1; TRBD1 agrees at 9 bases. Germline V gene sequence: CDR1 SQVTM, CDR2 ANQGSEA. This CDR3 is built from 13 residues. Trimming at V came to 7 bases and at J to 5 bases, leaving 6 bases not matched to a gene.

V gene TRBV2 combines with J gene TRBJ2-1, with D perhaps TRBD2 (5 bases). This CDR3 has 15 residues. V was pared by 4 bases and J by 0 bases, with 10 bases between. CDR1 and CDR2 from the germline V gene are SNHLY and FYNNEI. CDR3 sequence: CASSADAGSYNEQFF. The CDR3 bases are TGTGCCAGCAGTGCGGACGCGGGCTCCTACAATGAGCAGTTCTTC.

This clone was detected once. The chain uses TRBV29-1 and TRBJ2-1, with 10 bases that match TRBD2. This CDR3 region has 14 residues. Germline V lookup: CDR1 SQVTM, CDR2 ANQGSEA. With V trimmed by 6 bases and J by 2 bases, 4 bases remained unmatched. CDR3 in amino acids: CSVTTSGPYNEQFF. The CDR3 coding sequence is TGCAGCGTGACGACTAGCGGGCCCTACAATGAGCAGTTCTTC.

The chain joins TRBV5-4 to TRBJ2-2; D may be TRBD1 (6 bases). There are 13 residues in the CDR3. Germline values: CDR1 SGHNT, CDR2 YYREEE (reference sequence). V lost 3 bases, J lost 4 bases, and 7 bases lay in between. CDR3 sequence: CASSSDSTGELFF. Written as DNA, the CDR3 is TGTGCCAGCAGCTCGGACAGCACCGGGGAGCTGTTTTTT.

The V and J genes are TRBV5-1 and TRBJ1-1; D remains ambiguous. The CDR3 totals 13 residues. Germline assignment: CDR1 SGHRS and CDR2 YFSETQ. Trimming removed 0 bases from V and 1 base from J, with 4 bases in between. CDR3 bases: TGCGCCAGCAGCTTGGCAGAGAACACTGAAGCTTTCTTT. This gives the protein CASSLAENTEAFF.

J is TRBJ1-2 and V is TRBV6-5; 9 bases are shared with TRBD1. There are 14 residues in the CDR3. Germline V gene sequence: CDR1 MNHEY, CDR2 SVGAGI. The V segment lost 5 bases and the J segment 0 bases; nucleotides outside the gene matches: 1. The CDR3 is CASSRTGANYGYTF. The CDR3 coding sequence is TGTGCCAGCAGTAGGACAGGGGCTAACTATGGCTACACCTTC.

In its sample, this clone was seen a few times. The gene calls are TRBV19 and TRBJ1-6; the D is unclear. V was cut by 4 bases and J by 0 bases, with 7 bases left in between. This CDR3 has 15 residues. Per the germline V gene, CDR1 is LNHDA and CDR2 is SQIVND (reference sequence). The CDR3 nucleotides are TGTGCCAGTAGTAAAACAGACTCCTATAATTCACCCCTCCACTTT. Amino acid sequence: CASSKTDSYNSPLHF. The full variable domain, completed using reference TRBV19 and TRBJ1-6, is DGGITQSPKYLFRKEGQNVTLSCEQNLNHDAMYWYRQDPGQGLRLIYYSQIVNDFQKGDIAEGYSVSREKKESFPLTVTSAQKNPTAFYLCASSKTDSYNSPLHFGNGTRLTVT.

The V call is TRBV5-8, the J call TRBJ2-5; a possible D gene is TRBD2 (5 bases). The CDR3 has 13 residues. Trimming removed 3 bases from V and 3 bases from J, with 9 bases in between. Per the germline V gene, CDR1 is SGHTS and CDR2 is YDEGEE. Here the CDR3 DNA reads TGTGCCAGCAGCTCTTCCGGGGAAGAGACCCAGTACTTC. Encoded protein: CASSSSGEETQYF.

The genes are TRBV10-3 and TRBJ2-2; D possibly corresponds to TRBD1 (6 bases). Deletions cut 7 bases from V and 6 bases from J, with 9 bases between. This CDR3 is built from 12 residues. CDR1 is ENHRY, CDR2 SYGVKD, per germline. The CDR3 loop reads CAINGGPGELFF. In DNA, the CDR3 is TGTGCCATCAATGGGGGCCCCGGGGAGCTGTTTTTT.

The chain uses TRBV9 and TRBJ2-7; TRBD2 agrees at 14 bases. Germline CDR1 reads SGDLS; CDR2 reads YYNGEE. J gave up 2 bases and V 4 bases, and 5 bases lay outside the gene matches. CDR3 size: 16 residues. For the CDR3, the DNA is TGTGCCAGCAGCCCCCAGGGACTAGCGGGAGCCTACGAGCAGTACTTC. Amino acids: CASSPQGLAGAYEQYF.

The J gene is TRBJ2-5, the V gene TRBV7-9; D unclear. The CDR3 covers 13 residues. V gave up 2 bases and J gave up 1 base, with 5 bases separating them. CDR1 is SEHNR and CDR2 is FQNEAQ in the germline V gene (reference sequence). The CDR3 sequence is CASSLHPQETQYF. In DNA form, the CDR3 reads TGTGCCAGCAGCTTACATCCCCAAGAGACCCAGTACTTC.

In DNA, the CDR3 is TGTGCCAGCTCCCGTACTTTGACAGGGGGCCTAGAGACCCAGTACTTC. It specifies CASSRTLTGGLETQYF. This chain uses TRBV28 with TRBJ2-5, with 10 bases identical to TRBD1. Trimming at V came to 8 bases and at J to 4 bases, leaving 13 bases not matched to a gene. CDR1 is MDHEN, CDR2 SYDVKM, per germline. CDR3 size: 16 residues.

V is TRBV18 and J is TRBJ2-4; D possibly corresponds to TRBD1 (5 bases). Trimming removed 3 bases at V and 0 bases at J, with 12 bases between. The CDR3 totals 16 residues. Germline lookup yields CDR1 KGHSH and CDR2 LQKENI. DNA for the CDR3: TGTGCCAGCTCACCGCCAGGGCCAGGAGCCAAAAACATTCAGTACTTC. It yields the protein CASSPPGPGAKNIQYF.